The 7 T cell receptor beta chains listed next were all sequenced from one sample in a study of blood T cell repertoires in COVID-19. The assay was immunoSEQ multiplex PCR, and TCRdb's table has in-frame clones only and misses some. Seen here are just over 150,000 clones, approximately 87% observed once, and the top ten hold less than 8%. The sample comprised PBMCs or T cells enriched from blood (not recorded which). The receptors stem from a woman between 50 and 59 years old who had recovered from COVID-19.

The rearrangement joins TRBV18 to TRBJ2-7, with 12 bases fitting TRBD2. The length of the CDR3 is 17 residues. Germline V lookup: CDR1 KGHSH, CDR2 LQKENI. After removal of 3 bases from V and 1 base from J, the junction contained 7 bases not matched to a gene. CDR3 sequence (DNA): TGTGCCAGCTCACCGCTAGGCACTAGCGGGGGGTCCTACGAGCAGTACTTC. Protein product: CASSPLGTSGGSYEQYF.

V and J are TRBV7-2 and TRBJ2-7, with TRBD1 as a possible D gene (5 bases). Looked up from germline, CDR1 is SGHTA and CDR2 is FQGNSA. The CDR3 has 13 amino acids. V lost 5 bases, J lost 6 bases, and 14 bases lay in between. The CDR3 reads CASSAHQGSEQYF. DNA for the CDR3: TGTGCCAGCAGCGCGCACCAGGGTTCCGAGCAGTACTTC.

The rearrangement joins TRBV24-1 to TRBJ1-2; D is perhaps TRBD1 (6 bases). This CDR3 spans 15 amino acids. V lost 4 bases and J 3 bases, leaving 14 bases between the germline ends. The germline V gene has CDR1 KGHDR and CDR2 SFDVKD. The CDR3 nucleotides are TGTGCCACCAGTGACCCGGGACAACCCTACTATGGCTACACCTTC. Its protein product is CATSDPGQPYYGYTF.

This sequence joins TRBV19 and TRBJ1-2; 7 bases match TRBD1. The CDR3 spans 15 residues. The germline CDR1 and CDR2 sequences are LNHDA and SQIVND (reference sequence). The V gene end was trimmed by 5 bases and the J gene end by 4 bases; junction bases not matched to a gene: 10. CDR3 amino acids: CASSRTRDSPYGYTF. CDR3 DNA sequence: TGTGCCAGTAGTCGCACCCGGGACAGCCCCTATGGCTACACCTTC.

The chain has TRBV9 and TRBJ2-7; 10 bases align to TRBD2. Germline V gene sequence: CDR1 SGDLS, CDR2 YYNGEE. The CDR3 has 15 amino acids. V trimming: 0 bases; J trimming: 3 bases; junction bases outside the gene matches: 3. The CDR3 nucleotides read TGTGCCAGCAGCGTAGGGACTAGCGGACTCTACGAGCAGTACTTC. Translating gives CASSVGTSGLYEQYF.

The chain uses TRBV27 and TRBJ1-1; 7 nucleotides match TRBD1. The germline V gene has CDR1 MNHEY and CDR2 SMNVEV (reference sequence). The CDR3 contains 15 residues. V shed 5 bases and J 0 bases; nucleotides not matched to a gene: 6. The CDR3 coding sequence is TGTGCCAGCAGTCTACGACAGGGTGTGAACACTGAAGCTTTCTTT. Translating gives CASSLRQGVNTEAFF.

The chain is built from TRBV4-1 and TRBJ2-3, with TRBD2 identical over 9 bases. CDR3 size: 13 residues. The germline V gene has CDR1 MGHRA and CDR2 YSYEKL. Trimming removed 8 bases from V and 7 bases from J; junction bases left unmatched: 7. The CDR3 DNA is TGCGCCAGCCGCGGGGGGGCCGGTAATACGCAGTATTTT. Protein sequence: CASRGGAGNTQYF.